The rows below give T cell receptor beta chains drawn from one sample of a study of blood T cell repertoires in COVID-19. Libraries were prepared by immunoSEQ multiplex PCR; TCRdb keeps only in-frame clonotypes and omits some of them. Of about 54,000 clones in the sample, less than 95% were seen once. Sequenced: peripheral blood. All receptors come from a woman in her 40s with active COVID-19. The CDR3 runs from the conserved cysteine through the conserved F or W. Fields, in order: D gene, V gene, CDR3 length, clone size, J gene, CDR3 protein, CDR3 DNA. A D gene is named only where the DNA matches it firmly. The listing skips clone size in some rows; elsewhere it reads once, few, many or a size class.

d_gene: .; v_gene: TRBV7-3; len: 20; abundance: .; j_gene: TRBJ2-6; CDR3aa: CASSLTGQGLVRSGANVLTF; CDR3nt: TGTGCCAGCAGCTTAACCGGTCAGGGGTTGGTACGCTCTGGGGCCAACGTCCTGACTTTC
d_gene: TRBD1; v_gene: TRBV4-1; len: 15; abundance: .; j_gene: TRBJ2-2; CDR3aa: CASSVRDREYGELFF; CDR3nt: TGCGCCAGCAGCGTCCGGGACAGGGAGTACGGGGAGCTGTTTTTT
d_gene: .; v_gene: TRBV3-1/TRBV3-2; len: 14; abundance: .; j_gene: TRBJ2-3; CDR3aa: CASSPPGNTDTQYF; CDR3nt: TGTGCCAGCAGCCCACCCGGGAACACAGATACGCAGTATTTT
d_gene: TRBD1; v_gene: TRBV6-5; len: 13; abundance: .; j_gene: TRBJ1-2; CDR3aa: CASSPTGGDGYTF; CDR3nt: TGTGCCAGCAGTCCGACAGGGGGCGATGGCTACACCTTC
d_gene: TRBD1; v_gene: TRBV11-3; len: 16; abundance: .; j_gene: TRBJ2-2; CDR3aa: CASSPSTGLYTGELFF; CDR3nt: TGTGCCAGCAGCCCCTCGACAGGGCTGTACACCGGGGAGCTGTTTTTT
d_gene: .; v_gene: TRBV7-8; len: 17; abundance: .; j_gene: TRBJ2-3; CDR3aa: CASSPSKHAGGVDTQYF; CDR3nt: TGTGCCAGCAGCCCCTCAAAGCATGCAGGTGGCGTGGATACGCAGTATTTT
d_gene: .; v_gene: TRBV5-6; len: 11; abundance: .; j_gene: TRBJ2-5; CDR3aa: CASSFGQTQYF; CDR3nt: TGTGCCAGCAGCTTTGGCCAGACCCAGTACTTC
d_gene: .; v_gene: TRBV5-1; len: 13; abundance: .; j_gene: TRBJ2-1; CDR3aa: CASRQDGYNEQFF; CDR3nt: TGCGCCAGCAGACAGGACGGCTACAATGAGCAGTTCTTC
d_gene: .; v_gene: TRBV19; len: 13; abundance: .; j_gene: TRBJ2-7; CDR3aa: CASSLDSSYEQYF; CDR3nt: TGTGCCAGTAGTTTGGACAGTTCCTACGAGCAGTACTTC
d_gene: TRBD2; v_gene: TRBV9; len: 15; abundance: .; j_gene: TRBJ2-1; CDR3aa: CASSAEGLAGGPQFF; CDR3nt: TGTGCCAGCAGCGCAGAGGGACTAGCGGGGGGACCACAGTTCTTC
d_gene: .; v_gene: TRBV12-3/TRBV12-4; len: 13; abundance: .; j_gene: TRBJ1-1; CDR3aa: CASTIKLNTEAFF; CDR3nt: TGTGCCAGCACCATCAAGCTGAACACTGAAGCTTTCTTT
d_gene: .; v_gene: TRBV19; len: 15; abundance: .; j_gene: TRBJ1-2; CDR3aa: CASSRSGGTNYGYTF; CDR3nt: TGTGCCAGTAGTCGGTCCGGGGGGACTAACTATGGCTACACCTTC
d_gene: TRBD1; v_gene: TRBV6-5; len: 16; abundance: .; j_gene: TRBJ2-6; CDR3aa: CASSYRTGAGANVLTF; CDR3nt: TGTGCCAGCAGTTACCGGACAGGGGCTGGGGCCAACGTCCTGACTTTC
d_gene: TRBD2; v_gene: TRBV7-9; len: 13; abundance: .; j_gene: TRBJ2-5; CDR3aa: CASSSSGQETQYF; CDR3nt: TGTGCCAGCAGTTCTAGCGGACAAGAGACCCAGTACTTC
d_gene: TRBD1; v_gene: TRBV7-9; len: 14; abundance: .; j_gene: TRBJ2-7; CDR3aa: CASSLGQDTYEQYF; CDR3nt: TGTGCCAGCAGCTTGGGACAGGATACCTACGAGCAGTACTTC
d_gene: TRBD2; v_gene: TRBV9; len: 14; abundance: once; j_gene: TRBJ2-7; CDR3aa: CASSIGLAAYEQYF; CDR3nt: TGTGCCAGCAGCATCGGACTAGCAGCCTACGAGCAGTACTTC
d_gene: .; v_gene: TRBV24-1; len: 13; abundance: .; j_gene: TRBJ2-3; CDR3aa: CATSDRGTDTQYF; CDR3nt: TGTGCCACCAGTGACCGTGGCACAGATACGCAGTATTTT
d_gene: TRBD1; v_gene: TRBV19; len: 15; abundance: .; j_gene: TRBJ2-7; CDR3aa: CASSATGGQSYEQYF; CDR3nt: TGTGCCAGTAGTGCCACAGGGGGCCAATCCTACGAGCAGTACTTC
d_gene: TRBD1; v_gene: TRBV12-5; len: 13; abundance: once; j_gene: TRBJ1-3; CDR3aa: CASGETGGNTIYF; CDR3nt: TGTGCTAGTGGAGAAACAGGGGGCAACACCATATATTTT
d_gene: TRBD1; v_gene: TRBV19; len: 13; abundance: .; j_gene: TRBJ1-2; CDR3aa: CASRQGANYGYTF; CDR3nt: TGTGCCAGCCGACAGGGGGCCAACTATGGCTACACCTTC
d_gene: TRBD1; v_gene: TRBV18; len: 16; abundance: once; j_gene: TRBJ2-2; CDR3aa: CASSPRRQGSTGELFF; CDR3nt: TGTGCCAGCTCACCGCGCAGACAGGGGAGCACCGGGGAGCTGTTTTTT
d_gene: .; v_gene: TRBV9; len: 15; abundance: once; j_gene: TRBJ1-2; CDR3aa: CASSVGRSSHYGYTF; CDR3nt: TGTGCCAGCAGCGTAGGTCGGTCATCCCACTATGGCTACACCTTC
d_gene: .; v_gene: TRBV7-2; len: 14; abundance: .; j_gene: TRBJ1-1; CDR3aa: CASSNPGVNTEAFF; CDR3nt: TGTGCCAGCAGCAACCCCGGAGTGAACACTGAAGCTTTCTTT
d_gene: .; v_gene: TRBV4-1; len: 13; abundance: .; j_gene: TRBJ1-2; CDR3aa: CASSQVSGWGYTF; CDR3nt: TGCGCCAGCAGCCAAGTGTCAGGTTGGGGCTACACCTTC
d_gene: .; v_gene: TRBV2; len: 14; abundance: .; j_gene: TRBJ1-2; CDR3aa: CASRATGRGYGYTF; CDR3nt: TGTGCCAGCAGGGCCACAGGGCGAGGCTATGGCTACACCTTC
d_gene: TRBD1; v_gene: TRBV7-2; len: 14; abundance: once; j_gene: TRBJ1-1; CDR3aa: CASSYGQGGTEAFF; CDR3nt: TGTGCCAGCAGCTACGGACAGGGGGGTACTGAAGCTTTCTTT
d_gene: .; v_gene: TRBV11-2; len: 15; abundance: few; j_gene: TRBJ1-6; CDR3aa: CASSLDRRGYSPLHF; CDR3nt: TGTGCCAGCAGCTTAGATCGCAGGGGCTATTCACCCCTCCACTTT
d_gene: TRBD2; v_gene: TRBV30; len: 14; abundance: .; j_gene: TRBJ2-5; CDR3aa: CAWNLGTSPETQYF; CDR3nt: TGTGCCTGGAACCTTGGGACTAGCCCAGAGACCCAGTACTTC
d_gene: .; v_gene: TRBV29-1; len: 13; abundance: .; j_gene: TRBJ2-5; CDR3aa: CSGTQGFGETQYF; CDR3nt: TGCAGCGGGACACAGGGTTTTGGGGAGACCCAGTACTTC
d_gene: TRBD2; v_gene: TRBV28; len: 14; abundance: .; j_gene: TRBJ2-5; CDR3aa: CASRGTSGQETQYF; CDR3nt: TGTGCCAGCAGGGGGACTAGCGGCCAAGAGACCCAGTACTTC
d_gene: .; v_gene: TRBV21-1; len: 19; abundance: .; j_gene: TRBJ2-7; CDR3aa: CASSKIGYKRTGRSYEQYF; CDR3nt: TGTGCCAGCAGCAAAATAGGGTACAAGAGGACAGGGCGCTCCTACGAGCAGTACTTC
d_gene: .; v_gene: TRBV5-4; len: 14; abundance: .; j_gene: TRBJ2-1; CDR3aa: CASSTVASSNEQFF; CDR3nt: TGTGCCAGCAGCACGGTCGCCTCCTCCAATGAGCAGTTCTTC
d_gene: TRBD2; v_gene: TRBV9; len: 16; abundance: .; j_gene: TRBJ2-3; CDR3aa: CASSLTTSGGTDTQYF; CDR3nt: TGTGCCAGCAGCTTGACTACTAGCGGGGGCACAGATACGCAGTATTTT
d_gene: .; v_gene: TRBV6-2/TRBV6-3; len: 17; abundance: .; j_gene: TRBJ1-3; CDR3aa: CASSFPPASGDRNTIYF; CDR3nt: TGTGCCAGCAGTTTCCCCCCGGCCTCGGGAGACCGAAACACCATATATTTT
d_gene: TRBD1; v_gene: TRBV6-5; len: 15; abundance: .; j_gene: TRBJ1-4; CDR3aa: CASKGQGTFNEKLFF; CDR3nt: TGTGCCAGCAAGGGACAGGGGACTTTTAATGAAAAACTGTTTTTT
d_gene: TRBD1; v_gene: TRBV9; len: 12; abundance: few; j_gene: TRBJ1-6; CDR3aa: CARGQGDSPLHF; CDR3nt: TGTGCCAGGGGACAGGGAGACTCACCCCTCCACTTT
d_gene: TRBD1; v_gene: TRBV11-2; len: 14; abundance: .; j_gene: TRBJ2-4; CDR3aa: CASSIRQGWNIQYF; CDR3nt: TGTGCCAGCAGCATTAGACAGGGGTGGAACATTCAGTACTTC
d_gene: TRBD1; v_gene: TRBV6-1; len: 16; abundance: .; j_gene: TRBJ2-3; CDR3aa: CASSELGGQRTDTQYF; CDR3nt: TGTGCCAGCAGTGAATTAGGGGGCCAGCGGACAGATACGCAGTATTTT
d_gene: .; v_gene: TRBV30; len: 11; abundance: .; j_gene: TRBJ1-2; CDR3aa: CAWSDRYGYTF; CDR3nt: TGTGCCTGGAGTGATAGATATGGCTACACCTTC